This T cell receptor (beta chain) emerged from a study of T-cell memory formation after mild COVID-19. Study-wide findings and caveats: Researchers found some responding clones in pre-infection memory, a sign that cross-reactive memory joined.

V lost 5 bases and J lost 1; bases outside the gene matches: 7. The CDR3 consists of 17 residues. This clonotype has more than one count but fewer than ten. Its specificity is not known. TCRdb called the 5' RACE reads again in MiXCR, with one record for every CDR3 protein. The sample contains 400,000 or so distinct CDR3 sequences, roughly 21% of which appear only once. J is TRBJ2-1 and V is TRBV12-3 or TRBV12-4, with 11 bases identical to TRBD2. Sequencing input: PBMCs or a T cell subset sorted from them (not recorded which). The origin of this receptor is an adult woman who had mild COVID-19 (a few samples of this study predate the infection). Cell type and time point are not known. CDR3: CASSLSRLAGSYNEQFF. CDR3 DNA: TGTGCCAGCAGTCTGAGTAGACTAGCGGGATCCTACAATGAGCAGTTCTTC.